The rows below give T cell receptor beta chains drawn from one sample of a study of blood T cell repertoires in COVID-19. Generated by immunoSEQ multiplex PCR, the TCRdb table keeps only in-frame clones and is missing some. The sample includes approximately 240,000 clones, about 90% of them seen just once. The sample taken for sequencing was peripheral blood. The receptors were gathered from a woman younger than 30 who had recovered from COVID-19. CDR3s include the opening cysteine and the closing phenylalanine or tryptophan. A D gene is named only where the DNA matches it firmly. A clone size is listed for some rows: how often the clone was seen (once, few, many), or a class if it is expanded.

clone_size d_call j_call v_call cdr3_nt cdr3_aa
- TRBD1 TRBJ1-2 TRBV4-1 TGCGCCAGCAGCCGCGGGGACAGAGGAACCTACACCTTC CASSRGDRGTYTF
- - TRBJ1-3 TRBV11-2 TGTGCCAGCAGCCCCCAATTGCGTGCCACCATATATTTT CASSPQLRATIYF
- - TRBJ2-4 TRBV4-1 TGCGCCAGCAGCCCACTATCTCTAGCCAAAAACATTCAGTACTTC CASSPLSLAKNIQYF
- - TRBJ1-1 TRBV4-2 TGTGCCAGCAGCCACACAGGGAGGAACACTGAAGCTTTCTTT CASSHTGRNTEAFF
- - TRBJ2-5 TRBV7-3 TGTGCCAGCAGCTTAATGGCCCAAGAGACCCAGTACTTC CASSLMAQETQYF
- TRBD2 TRBJ2-7 TRBV3-1/TRBV3-2 TGTGCCAGCAGCCCGGAGGTCCGCTTGGGGGGGTGGTACTACGAGCAGTACTTC CASSPEVRLGGWYYEQYF
- - TRBJ2-1 TRBV6-5 TGTGCCACCCACCCCCGCGCGTACAATGAGCAGTTCTTC CATHPRAYNEQFF
- - TRBJ1-2 TRBV6-5 TGTGCCAGCAGTCCCGCCGGTATCCTTAACTATGGCTACACCTTC CASSPAGILNYGYTF
- TRBD2 TRBJ2-1 TRBV7-2 TGTGCCAGCAGCTTACGGACTAGCGGGAGTGTCCACAATGAGCAGTTCTTC CASSLRTSGSVHNEQFF
- - TRBJ2-5 TRBV28 TGTGCCAGCCGCAGGGTAGAGGCGCCTCAGGCCCAGTACTTC CASRRVEAPQAQYF
- - TRBJ2-3 TRBV7-8 TGTGCCAGCAGCTTAAGCACGAGCACAGATACGCAGTATTTT CASSLSTSTDTQYF
- TRBD2 TRBJ2-3 TRBV29-1 TGCAGCGTTGCGCGGGGGGCAGGGGATGATACGCAGTATTTT CSVARGAGDDTQYF
few - TRBJ2-1 TRBV18 TGTGCCAGCTCACCGGAGGGACCACCTTACAATGAGCAGTTCTTC CASSPEGPPYNEQFF
- TRBD2 TRBJ2-1 TRBV4-2 TGTGCCAGCAGCCGGGGTGAGCGGGAGGCCAATGAGCAGTTCTTC CASSRGEREANEQFF
- - TRBJ2-6 TRBV19 TGTGCCAGTAGCACGACAGCCTCTGGGGCCAACGTCCTGACTTTC CASSTTASGANVLTF
- TRBD1 TRBJ1-1 TRBV15 TGTGCCACCAGCTCAACAGGGGGCGCATCTGAAGCTTTCTTT CATSSTGGASEAFF
once - TRBJ1-2 TRBV6-5 TGTGCCAGCAGTTACTCAGCGGGAATAAACTATGGCTACACCTTC CASSYSAGINYGYTF
- TRBD1 TRBJ2-7 TRBV6-1 TGTGCCAGCAGTGAGCGGGACAGGTTATACTACGAGCAGTACTTC CASSERDRLYYEQYF
- TRBD1 TRBJ2-5 TRBV4-1 TGCGCCAGCAGCCATTCAGGGGGGACCCAGTACTTC CASSHSGGTQYF
- - TRBJ1-4 TRBV18 TGTGCCAGCTCACCACGATCACAGGCAGCTACTAATGAAAAACTGTTTTTT CASSPRSQAATNEKLFF
- - TRBJ2-2 TRBV19 TGTGCCAGTACTCAGGTATCGGACACCGGGGAGCTGTTTTTT CASTQVSDTGELFF
- TRBD2 TRBJ2-3 TRBV10-2 TGCGCCAGCAGTATGGCGGGAGGGCGGGGAGATACGCAGTATTTT CASSMAGGRGDTQYF
- - TRBJ1-2 TRBV2 TGTGCCAGCAGTGGAGGGATCTATGGCTACACCTTC CASSGGIYGYTF
- TRBD2 TRBJ2-1 TRBV30 TGTGCCTGGACCCGGGGGAGGGGAGTAACGTACAATGAGCAGTTCTTC CAWTRGRGVTYNEQFF
- TRBD2 TRBJ2-5 TRBV27 TGTGCCAGCAGTTCCCTAGGACTAGCGGGCCTCCAAGAGACCCAGTACTTC CASSSLGLAGLQETQYF
- TRBD2 TRBJ2-1 TRBV5-1 TGCGCCAGCAGCGGCGGGACTAACACCTACAATGAGCAGTTCTTC CASSGGTNTYNEQFF
- - TRBJ1-1 TRBV2 TGTGCCAGCAGACAGGACACTGAAGCTTTCTTT CASRQDTEAFF
- TRBD1 TRBJ1-1 TRBV19 TGTGCCAGTTTTGCCCGGACAGGGAGCACTGAAGCTTTCTTT CASFARTGSTEAFF
- - TRBJ1-6 TRBV7-3 TGTGCCAGCACCCTAGAGAGAGGTTCACCCCTCCACTTT CASTLERGSPLHF
- TRBD2 TRBJ2-1 TRBV24-1 TGTGCCACCAGTGACTCTAGCGGGGCTTCCTACAATGAGCAGTTCTTC CATSDSSGASYNEQFF
- - TRBJ2-7 TRBV9 TGTGCCAGCAGCGTAGCTCCGGACTTCTACGAGCAGTACTTC CASSVAPDFYEQYF
- - TRBJ1-1 TRBV10-2 TGCGCCAGCGTGCAAGGGAGCACTGAAGCTTTCTTT CASVQGSTEAFF
- TRBD1 TRBJ1-1 TRBV7-2 TGTGCCAGCAGCTTTGGACAGGGGGCGCAGGACACTGAAGCTTTCTTT CASSFGQGAQDTEAFF
- - TRBJ2-6 TRBV21-1 TGTGCCAGCAGCATACAGGGGGCGCGCGCTGGGGCCAACGTCCTGACTTTC CASSIQGARAGANVLTF
once - TRBJ2-1 TRBV6-2/TRBV6-3 TGTGCCAGCAGTTCTAGGACCAGGGGCTACAATGAGCAGTTCTTC CASSSRTRGYNEQFF
once TRBD1 TRBJ1-1 TRBV19 TGTGCCAGCTCATACAGGGGGATAGGACAGAACACTGAAGCTTTCTTT CASSYRGIGQNTEAFF
- TRBD1 TRBJ2-7 TRBV28 TGTGCCAGCAGTCCGGCCCGACAGGGGCCGCAGTACGAGCAGTACTTC CASSPARQGPQYEQYF
- - TRBJ1-1 TRBV18 TGTGCCAGCTCACCACCGGAGGGTAGAGAGTACACTGAAGCTTTCTTT CASSPPEGREYTEAFF
once TRBD1 TRBJ2-7 TRBV12-3/TRBV12-4 TGTGCCAGCAGTTTAGCAGGGGGCACCGAGCAGTACTTC CASSLAGGTEQYF
- TRBD2 TRBJ2-7 TRBV10-3 TGTGCCATCAGTGAGTTCGGCGGGAGTAGAGTCGACGAGCAGTACTTC CAISEFGGSRVDEQYF
- - TRBJ2-5 TRBV14 TGTGCCAGCAGCCAAGAAGGGGTAGCGGAGGGCCCGTACTTC CASSQEGVAEGPYF
- TRBD2 TRBJ2-6 TRBV9 TGTGCCAGCAGCGGATTGGGGAGGGGACTGTCTCTCTCTGGGGCCAACGTCCTGACTTTC CASSGLGRGLSLSGANVLTF
- TRBD1 TRBJ2-1 TRBV9 TGTGCCAGCAGCTCTCCGGGACAGGGTATTGAGCAGTTCTTC CASSSPGQGIEQFF
- - TRBJ1-1 TRBV11-3 TGTGCCAGCAGCTTAGTTTTGGGGGGGCAGGGTACAGGGACTGAAGCTTTCTTT CASSLVLGGQGTGTEAFF
- - TRBJ2-7 TRBV19 TGTGCCAGTAGTAAGAACAGCTACGAGCAGTACTTC CASSKNSYEQYF
- TRBD2 TRBJ2-5 TRBV7-2 TGTGCCAGCAGCTTCGGGGGGAACCAAGAGACCCAGTACTTC CASSFGGNQETQYF
- TRBD2 TRBJ2-3 TRBV29-1 TGCAGCGTTGCCCCACTAGCGGGAAGCACAGATACGCAGTATTTT CSVAPLAGSTDTQYF
- TRBD2 TRBJ2-5 TRBV6-4 TGTGCCAGCACCACGCTAGCGGGAGTAAGGAGGGGAGAGACCCAGTACTTC CASTTLAGVRRGETQYF
- TRBD2 TRBJ2-5 TRBV5-1 TGCGCCAGCAGCTTCCTAGCGGGAGGGCCAGAGACCCAGTACTTC CASSFLAGGPETQYF
- - TRBJ2-5 TRBV5-1 TGCGCCAGCAGCTACCAGGGGGAGACCCAGTACTTC CASSYQGETQYF
- TRBD2 TRBJ2-3 TRBV3-1/TRBV3-2 TGTGCCAGCAGCCAAGGTTCGACTAGCGCTAGCACAGATACGCAGTATTTT CASSQGSTSASTDTQYF
- - TRBJ2-7 TRBV7-8 TGTGCCAGCAGCTTAGTCGGGCAGGGGCTACAGTACTTC CASSLVGQGLQYF
- - TRBJ2-3 TRBV7-2 TGTGCCAGCAGCTTAGGAGCGCAGGGAACAGATACGCAGTATTTT CASSLGAQGTDTQYF
- TRBD1 TRBJ1-1 TRBV7-9 TGTGCCAGCGGGTGGACAGGGGATAGGACTGAAGCTTTCTTT CASGWTGDRTEAFF